Sequencing of this T cell receptor beta chain was carried out in a study of T cell responses to AZD1222 COVID-19 vaccine. J was trimmed by 3 bases and V by 7 bases; bases with no gene match: 9. The CDR3 is made up of 14 amino acids. Germline V lookup: CDR1 SGHRS, CDR2 YFSETQ. Study-wide points: Seropositive at baseline were only 5 or 6 AZD1222 recipients. Two AZD1222 doses significantly raised spike-specific TCR breadth and depth over controls. Clonal diversity may have been underestimated in mostly white British donors.

Using immunoSEQ multiplex PCR, the repertoire was profiled, and TCRdb retains in-frame clones only, with some absent. This table has roughly 200,000 clones, 80% to 95% appearing once. Regarding this clone: The antigen remains unidentified.

Here the sequenced sample was peripheral blood, taken 28 days after the second dose of the MenACWY control vaccine. The clonotype comes from an adult who received the MenACWY meningococcal vaccine as a control. The V call is TRBV5-1, the J call TRBJ2-7, with 8 bases matching TRBD2. CDR3 loop: CASGAGGGLYEQYF. CDR3 bases: TGCGCCAGCGGTGCGGGAGGCGGTCTCTACGAGCAGTACTTC. Combining the CDR3 with reference TRBV5-1 and TRBJ2-7 gives the whole variable domain KAGVTQTPRYLIKTRGQQVTLSCSPISGHRSVSWYQQTPGQGLQFLFEYFSETQRNKGNFPGRFSGRQFSNSRSEMNVSTLELGDSALYLCASGAGGGLYEQYFGPGTRLTVT.